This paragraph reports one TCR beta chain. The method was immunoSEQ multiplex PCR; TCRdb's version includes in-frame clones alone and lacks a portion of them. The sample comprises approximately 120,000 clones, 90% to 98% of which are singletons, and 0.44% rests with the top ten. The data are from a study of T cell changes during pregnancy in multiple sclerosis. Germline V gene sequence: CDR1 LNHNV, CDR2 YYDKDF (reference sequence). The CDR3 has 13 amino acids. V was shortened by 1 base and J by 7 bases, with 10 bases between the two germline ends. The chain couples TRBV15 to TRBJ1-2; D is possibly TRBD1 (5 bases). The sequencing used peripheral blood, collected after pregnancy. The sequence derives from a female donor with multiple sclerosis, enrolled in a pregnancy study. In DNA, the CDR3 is TGTGCCACCAGCAGAGGACAGTACGGTGGCTACACCTTC. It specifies CATSRGQYGGYTF.